The 15 T cell receptor beta chains below come from one sample, sequenced in a study of T cells in Graves' hyperthyroidism and ophthalmopathy. The TCR beta CDR3 regions underwent amplification using RNA transcripts as the source. Using the HTBI primer set, a first-round RT-PCR was run on the TCR CDR3. In TCRdb, the multiplex PCR reads were re-called with MiXCR into one record per CDR3 protein. The table has about 400,000 distinct CDR3 sequences, under 15% seen once; the top ten hold less than 15%. The specimen was blood. These receptors came from a man aged 18 to 29 with Graves' ophthalmopathy.

This rearrangement joins TRBV19 to TRBJ2-5; D gene uncertain. Germline CDR1 reads LNHDA; CDR2 reads SQIVND (reference sequence). V was shortened by 5 bases and J by 2 bases, with 12 bases between the two germline ends. The CDR3 extends over 14 amino acids. The CDR3 coding sequence is TGTGCCAGTAGTTTTCGGGCAGAGCAAGAGACCCAGTACTTC. It codes for CASSFRAEQETQYF.

In its sample, this clonotype was seen many times. This chain joins TRBV20-1 and TRBJ1-2; no clear D gene. V was shortened by 6 bases and J by 4 bases, with 24 bases between the two germline ends. Looked up from germline, CDR1 is DFQATT and CDR2 is SNEGSKA (reference sequence). The CDR3 has 16 residues. CDR3 nucleotide sequence: TGCAGTGCCAAAAGCCGTAACGCCCCAGCTGGCTATGGCTACACCTTC. This codes for CSAKSRNAPAGYGYTF.

This clonotype has a count of ten or more. The V and J genes are TRBV12-3 or TRBV12-4 and TRBJ2-7; 8 nucleotides line up with TRBD1. There are 15 residues in the CDR3. The V gene end was trimmed by 5 bases and the J gene end by 5 bases; junction bases not matched to a gene: 11. CDR3 DNA sequence: TGTGCCAGCAGTCCCCGGCAGGGGGCTGGAGACGAGCAGTACTTC. Protein: CASSPRQGAGDEQYF.

This clonotype was recorded at least ten times. The J gene is TRBJ2-1, the V gene TRBV18, with a possible D match to TRBD1 (6 bases). The CDR3 has 14 residues. Trimming pared 3 bases from V and 4 bases from J, leaving 10 bases between. The germline V gene has CDR1 KGHSH and CDR2 LQKENI. The CDR3 here is CASSPQQGYNEQFF. In nucleotides, the CDR3 is TGTGCCAGCTCACCCCAACAGGGTTACAATGAGCAGTTCTTC.

This clonotype was detected only a few times. The chain is built from TRBV6-1 and TRBJ2-2, with D uncertain. Germline CDR1 is MNHNS and CDR2 is SASEGT. The CDR3 runs to 13 residues. Deletions cut 8 bases from V and 3 bases from J, with 10 bases between. CDR3: CASVQAYTGELFF. The CDR3 bases are TGTGCCAGCGTGCAGGCGTACACCGGGGAGCTGTTTTTT.

The chain joins TRBV5-4 to TRBJ2-7, with 9 bases matching TRBD2. V lost 5 bases and J lost 1; bases outside the gene matches: 7. CDR1 SGHNT and CDR2 YYREEE come from the germline V gene (reference sequence). The CDR3 runs to 15 residues. CDR3 in amino acids: CASRSGTSRSYEQYF. CDR3 sequence (DNA): TGTGCCAGCAGATCCGGGACTAGCCGGTCCTACGAGCAGTACTTC.

The rearrangement uses TRBV10-2 and TRBJ2-2; D is ambiguous. CDR1 and CDR2 from the germline V gene are WSHSY and SAAADI. The CDR3 covers 15 residues. Trimming removed 6 bases from V and 5 bases from J, with 16 bases in between. CDR3 region: CASSLGWGVTGELFF. The CDR3 DNA sequence: TGCGCCAGCAGCCTCGGGTGGGGTGTTACCGGGGAGCTGTTTTTT.

This clonotype has a count of ten or more. V gene TRBV6-2 or TRBV6-3 combines with J gene TRBJ1-1; no definite D call. From germline, CDR1 is MNHEY and CDR2 SVGEGT. With 1 base removed from V and 0 bases from J, the gap between germline ends came to 12 bases. The CDR3 contains 16 residues. CDR3 sequence (DNA): TGTGCCAGCAGTTACTTGGCCGGAGGAGTGAACACTGAAGCTTTCTTT. Its protein is CASSYLAGGVNTEAFF.

This clonotype was observed a few times. The V and J genes are TRBV6-5 and TRBJ2-7; D possibly corresponds to TRBD2 (5 bases). The CDR3 sequence is 14 residues long. With 2 bases removed from V and 4 bases from J, the gap between germline ends came to 12 bases. Germline lookup yields CDR1 MNHEY and CDR2 SVGAGI. Here the CDR3 DNA reads TGTGCCAGCAGTTACGGGGAGTCGAGGTACGAGCAGTACTTC. Its protein is CASSYGESRYEQYF.

J is TRBJ1-2 and V is TRBV20-1; a weak D match, TRBD1 (6 bases). Trimming took off 6 bases at V and 4 bases at J, with 18 bases between the two ends. The CDR3 is made up of 14 amino acids. Germline assignment: CDR1 DFQATT and CDR2 SNEGSKA (reference sequence). DNA of the CDR3: TGCAGTGCCAAGGACAGCGGGAGAGCCTATGGCTACACCTTC. This gives the protein CSAKDSGRAYGYTF.

This clonotype has ten or more counts. This chain links TRBV6-1 with TRBJ2-1; D uncertain. Germline values: CDR1 MNHNS, CDR2 SASEGT. The CDR3 spans 13 residues. V was pared by 0 bases and J by 7 bases, with 7 bases between. CDR3 in amino acids: CASSEAGLNEQFF. The CDR3 DNA reads TGTGCCAGCAGTGAAGCCGGCTTAAATGAGCAGTTCTTC.

This clonotype was seen a handful of times. V and J are TRBV24-1 and TRBJ2-3; unclear D gene. Germline V CDR1 and CDR2: KGHDR, SFDVKD. This CDR3 has 14 residues. V lost 1 base and J 2 bases, leaving 6 bases between the germline ends. CDR3: CATSDLASTDTQYF. The CDR3 bases are TGTGCCACCAGTGATTTAGCATCCACAGATACGCAGTATTTT.

The CDR3 DNA reads TGTGCCAGCCGAAACGGGGGGCCTAACTATGGCTACACCTTC. Translation gives CASRNGGPNYGYTF. This chain links TRBV13 with TRBJ1-2; weak D call: TRBD1 (6 bases). Germline-derived CDR1 and CDR2 are PRHDT and FYEKMQ (reference sequence). This CDR3 comprises 14 residues. V was pared by 8 bases and J by 0 bases, with 13 bases between.

This clonotype has just a few counts. The chain recombines TRBV6-4 with TRBJ1-2, with a weak D call TRBD1 (5 bases). Germline V lookup: CDR1 MRHNA, CDR2 SNTAGT. Trimming cost V 4 bases and J 3 bases, with 12 bases left between them. The CDR3 loop spans 14 amino acids. The CDR3 sequence: CASSGDPGDYGYTF. CDR3 coding DNA: TGTGCCAGCAGTGGGGACCCCGGGGACTATGGCTACACCTTC.

In this sample, this clonotype turned up many times. The chain is built from TRBV3-1 and TRBJ2-7; D unclear. Trimming stripped 4 bases from V and 4 bases from J, with 11 bases between. CDR3 length: 13 amino acids. CDR1 is LGHDT, CDR2 YNNKEL, per germline (reference sequence). CDR3: CASSPFVGYEQYF. In DNA form, the CDR3 reads TGTGCCAGCAGCCCCTTCGTGGGGTACGAGCAGTACTTC.